The clone carrying this TCR beta chain was picked up a small number of times. Its cognate antigen is unknown. Germline values: CDR1 SQVTM, CDR2 ANQGSEA. Trimming took 0 bases from V and 5 from J, leaving 13 bases between them. This CDR3 has 14 amino acids. This entry belongs to a study of human T cells and chemical hapten exposure. Study conclusions and caveats: Clustering by CDR3 similarity yielded significantly more large clusters from expanded TCRs than controls.

In the authors' methods: The median was around 91,000 TCRs per sample, ranging about 23,224 to 690,600. TCRdb processed the RACE reads anew with MiXCR; each CDR3 protein has one entry. The V and J calls were determined by TCRdb, not by the authors. The sample gives about 80,000 distinct CDR3 sequences, 12% to 15% of which show up once; roughly 4.8% is in the top ten. Sample time point: pre-sensitization, week 0. Documented treatment: therapeutic diphenylcyclopropenone sensitization with weekly scalp DPC. Unseparated into fractions, whole blood served as the source from which total RNA was extracted. The source of this sequence is a woman aged 50 to 60 with alopecia areata. Some clones in this sample may be carry-over from other donors' samples. The gene calls are TRBV29-1 and TRBJ1-1, with D possibly being TRBD1 (5 bases). The material was whole blood, obtained in connection with sensitization to the hapten diphenylcyclopropenone (DPC). The CDR3 nucleotides are TGCAGCGTTGAAGAATCCGGGGGAAAGACTGAAGCTTTCTTT. Its translation is CSVEESGGKTEAFF.